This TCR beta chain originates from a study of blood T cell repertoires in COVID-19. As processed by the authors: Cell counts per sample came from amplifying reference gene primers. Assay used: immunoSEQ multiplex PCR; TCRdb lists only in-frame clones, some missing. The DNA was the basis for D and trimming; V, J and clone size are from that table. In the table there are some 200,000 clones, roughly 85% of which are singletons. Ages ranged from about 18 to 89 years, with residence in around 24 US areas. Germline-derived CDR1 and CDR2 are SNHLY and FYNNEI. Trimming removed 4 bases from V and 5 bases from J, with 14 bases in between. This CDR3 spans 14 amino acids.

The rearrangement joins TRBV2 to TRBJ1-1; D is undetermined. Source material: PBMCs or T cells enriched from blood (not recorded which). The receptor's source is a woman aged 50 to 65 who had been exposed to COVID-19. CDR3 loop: CASSGSLGRTEAFF. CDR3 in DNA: TGTGCCAGCAGTGGTAGCCTGGGGAGGACTGAAGCTTTCTTT.